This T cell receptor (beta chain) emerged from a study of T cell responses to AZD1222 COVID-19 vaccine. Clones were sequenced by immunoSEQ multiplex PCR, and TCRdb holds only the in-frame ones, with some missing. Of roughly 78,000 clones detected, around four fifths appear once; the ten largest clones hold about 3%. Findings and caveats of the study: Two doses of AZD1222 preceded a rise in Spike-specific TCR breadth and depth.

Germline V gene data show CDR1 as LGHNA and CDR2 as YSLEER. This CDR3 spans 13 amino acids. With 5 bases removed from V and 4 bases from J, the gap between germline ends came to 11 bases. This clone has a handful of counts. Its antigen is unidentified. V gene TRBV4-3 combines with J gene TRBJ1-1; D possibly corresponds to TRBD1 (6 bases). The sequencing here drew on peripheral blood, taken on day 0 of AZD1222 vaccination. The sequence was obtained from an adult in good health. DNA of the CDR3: TGCGCCAGCAGCGGGGGGGCGGCCACTGAAGCTTTCTTT. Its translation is CASSGGAATEAFF.